This TCR beta chain was obtained from a study of Ad26.COV2.S vaccination and SARS-CoV-2 variants (dated by TCRdb to the early 2020s). For the wider study: Vaccine-arm donors came from COV1001, a multicentre, randomized, double-blind, placebo-controlled phase I-IIa trial of Ad26.COV2.S in healthy adults. Ad26.COV2.S was administered intramuscularly at a dose of 5x10^10 or 1x10^11 viral particles, either as one shot or as two shots given 56 days apart. TCRbeta repertoire sequencing served as the tool for gauging how specific and how broad the SARS-CoV-2-reactive T cell receptors were following Ad26.COV2.S vaccination. The TCR-sequenced set comprised roughly 30 samples: some 20 Ad26.COV2.S vaccine recipients, 5 placebo recipients and 8 SARS-CoV-2 convalescent individuals. Participants in the trial were split at random into five groups of five each, receiving low-dose or high-dose Ad26.COV2.S once or twice, or else placebo on both occasions. Investigators did not know the trial group allocation while performing experiments and assessing outcomes. Beyond this particular receptor, the publication reports: The study was not powered for comparison of responses between vaccine doses or regimens. It was noted by the authors that total T cell responses may have been underestimated by the TCR breadth and depth analyses. Comparable non-spike TCR breadth was observed between vaccine and placebo recipients, consistent with only spike being contained in the vaccine. Ad26.COV2.S recipients had higher spike-specific TCR breadth than placebo recipients (P = 0.0014). After vaccination, spike-specific CD8+ and CD4+ T cell responses were reported to show substantial breadth.

Details on this clone: Its target antigen remains unknown. Per-nucleotide qualities are absent, and no much larger clonotype sits a single base away.

The immunoSEQ Assay was used to sequence TCRbeta CDR3 regions. After extraction, genomic DNA underwent amplification by bias-controlled multiplex PCR, followed by high-throughput sequencing. The study's own analysis went as follows. To quantify the absolute abundance of every unique TCRbeta CDR3 region, sequences were collapsed and filtered. T cell fraction was estimated by normalization of TCRbeta template counts to usable DNA, with usable DNA being measured through amplification of reference genes present in all nucleated cells. Repertoire TCRs were annotated as SARS-CoV-2-specific when V gene, CDR3 amino acid sequence and J gene were exactly matched to a known reactive TCR set. MIRA supplied the reference SARS-CoV-2 TCR set, which was filtered for enrichment in COVID-19-positive ImmuneCODE repertoires so that public or cross-reactive TCRs were removed. Using the MIRA antigens, annotated TCRs were further analysed by specific ORF or by position within an ORF. Depth was the summed frequency of annotated unique rearrangements, while breadth was defined as annotated unique rearrangements over total unique productive rearrangements. TCR breadth was compared between groups using two-sided Wilcoxon rank-sum tests. The immuneACCESS repertoire file appears here via TCRdb, limited to in-frame rearrangements. These files lack a portion of the clones; in checked studies, under half of the deficit traces to unresolved V genes, and the cause of the others is not known. V and J calls and clone size are copied from that table; D and trimming were computed from the DNA. For this sample the table gives about 350,000 clones, of which around 88% were detected only once. Around 10% of the sample rests with the top ten.

This specimen's treatment or condition label, interpreted: roughly 20 received Ad26.COV2.S at low or high dose, single or two shots; about 5 received placebo; per-sample allocation not given. For vaccine and placebo recipients, the sequenced repertoires came from samples collected on day 63 after the first injection. Between 29 July and 7 August 2020, Cohort 1b enrolled 20 to 30 adults aged 18-55 years at one site in Boston, USA. Ad26.COV2.S was a replication-incompetent adenovirus type 26 vector expressing a prefusion-stabilized SARS-CoV-2 spike protein from the original Wuhan strain. Trimming costs V 2 bases and J 2 bases, and their ends lie 14 bases apart. As encoded in the germline V gene, CDR1 is SGHNT while CDR2 is YENEEA. From the cysteine through the phenylalanine, the CDR3 covers 16 amino acids. Kept here is only the CDR3 DNA, which spans 48 bases and is read in frame from base 1.

The sequence was collected from a person aged 18-65 years who received the Ad26.COV2.S COVID-19 vaccine or a placebo. Here the sequenced sample was peripheral blood, taken in a trial of Ad26.COV2.S vaccine versus placebo. Recombination linked TRBV11-3 to TRBJ2-3; the D region possibly corresponds to TRBD2 (6 bases align). The CDR3 loop reads CASSLRGAPNTDTQYF. The nucleotide sequence is given as TGTGCCAGCAGCTTACGCGGGGCACCAAACACAGATACGCAGTATTTT.